What follows describes a single T cell receptor beta chain. Its antigen target is currently unknown. Nothing much larger sits one base from this clone, and base qualities are not available. What this sample's time point label stands for: baseline before first vaccination. Samples from vaccinated people were obtained from the UK trials COV001 and COV002, which included a single-blind randomized controlled phase 2/3 trial of AZD1222 (ChAdOx1 nCoV-19) in healthy adults. Trial participant PBMC samples were collected at day 0 and day 28 after the second dose for TCRbeta chain sequencing. The data were obtained in a study of T cell responses to AZD1222 COVID-19 vaccine (dated by TCRdb to about 2021). Regarding the research as a whole: AZD1222 recipients whose second dose came at about 4 weeks and those whose second dose came at about 12 weeks were combined into one group, since spike-specific TCR depth and breadth did not differ between the two schedules. TCR sequencing covered roughly 230 trial participants: roughly 200 given two doses of AZD1222 and 26 given two doses of MenACWY control vaccine. Trial participants were enrolled by age into 18-55, 56-69 and 70-plus year subgroups, with about 150, 28 and 57 TCR-sequenced participants respectively.

Broad study findings and their caveats: Conclusions about previously exposed vaccinees are limited because only six or seven AZD1222 recipients were SARS-CoV-2 seropositive at baseline. Because no day 14 peak-response samples were available, repertoires were characterized only after the peak T cell response. The 56-69-year group was small, and its depth increase did not reach significance, likely because of low power. The whole spike protein was spanned by vaccine-associated CD4 TCRs, and dominant responses were seen in regions 160-218 and 743-854. A significant rise in spike-specific TCR breadth and depth was observed after two AZD1222 doses relative to day 0 and relative to MenACWY recipients. Reportedly, almost half of the unique spike-specific TCRs recognized epitopes lying outside the regions that are mutated in the B.1.351 and B.1.1.7 variants. Participants were mostly white British, with more females than males. The authors suggested clonal diversity may have been underestimated.

The CDR3 regions of human TCRbeta chains were analyzed by immunosequencing. Per the original workflow: Repertoire TCRs were checked for matches against a reference library of SARS-CoV-2-specific TCRs that had been generated using the MIRA antigen-specificity platform. Breadth was defined as the fraction of unique TCRs that were SARS-CoV-2-associated, and depth was defined as the fraction of total T cells that were SARS-CoV-2-associated. Using the MIRA data, every spike-specific TCR was mapped to the spike region that the TCR reacted to and assigned to either a CD4 or a CD8 class. Log10-transformed breadth and depth values were compared by one-way ANOVA with Sidak's multiple comparisons tests. Entries here come from immuneACCESS through TCRdb and include only in-frame sequences with V and J called. Some clones fail to appear in such tables; in the studies checked, an unresolved V gene covers under half of the shortfall, and the cause of the remainder is unknown. That table furnishes V, J and clone size, whereas the DNA furnished D and trimming. The sample includes fewer than 110,000 clones, with 80% to 90% observed a single time. The ten most abundant clones make up approximately 20% of the sample.

Per the germline V gene, MNHEY is the CDR1 and SVGAGI is the CDR2. From cysteine to phenylalanine, the CDR3 is 15 amino acids long. Of the read, only the CDR3 DNA is kept; its 45 bases are in frame from base 1. V sheds 0 bases and J sheds 2 bases, leaving 8 bases between their ends. Specimen: peripheral blood, collected on day 0 of AZD1222 vaccination. The chain joins TRBV6-5 to TRBJ1-3; too little of a D gene remains to name it. The origin of this receptor is an adult in good health. In nucleotide form, the sequence is TGTGCCAGCAGTTACTCGTCCGGGGCTGGAAACACCATATATTTT. It translates to CASSYSSGAGNTIYF.